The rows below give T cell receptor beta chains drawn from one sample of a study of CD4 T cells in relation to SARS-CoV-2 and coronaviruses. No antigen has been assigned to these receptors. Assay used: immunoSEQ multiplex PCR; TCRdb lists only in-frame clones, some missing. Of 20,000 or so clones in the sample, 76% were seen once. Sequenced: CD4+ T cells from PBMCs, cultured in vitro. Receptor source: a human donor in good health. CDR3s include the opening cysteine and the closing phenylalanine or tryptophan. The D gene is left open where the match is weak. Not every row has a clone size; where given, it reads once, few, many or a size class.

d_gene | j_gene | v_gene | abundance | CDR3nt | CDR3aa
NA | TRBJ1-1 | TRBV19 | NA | TGTGCCAGTAGTCTCCAGGGCGGGGACACTGAAGCTTTCTTT | CASSLQGGDTEAFF
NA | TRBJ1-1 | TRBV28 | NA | TGTGCCAGCAGCCCTACTACGGACAGGAACACTGAAGCTTTCTTT | CASSPTTDRNTEAFF
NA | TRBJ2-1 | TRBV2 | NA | TGTGCCAGCATGGGGGCAGCCTCCTACAATGAGCAGTTCTTC | CASMGAASYNEQFF
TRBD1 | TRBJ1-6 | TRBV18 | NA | TGTGCCAGCTCCCGAGGACAGGGAAGCAATTCACCCCTCCACTTT | CASSRGQGSNSPLHF
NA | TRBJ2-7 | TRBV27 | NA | TGTGCCAGCAGTTCGCCGGACCGTCCCTACGAGCAGTACTTC | CASSSPDRPYEQYF
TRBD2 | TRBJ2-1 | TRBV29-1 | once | TGCAGCGTTGAAAGGACTAGCGGGAGGGCCCGAAATGAGCAGTTCTTC | CSVERTSGRARNEQFF
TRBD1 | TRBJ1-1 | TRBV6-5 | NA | TGTGCCAGCAGATCCGGGACAGGCGCCAACACTGAAGCTTTCTTT | CASRSGTGANTEAFF
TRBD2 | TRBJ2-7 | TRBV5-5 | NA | TGTGCCAGCGGGAAGACTAGCGGGAGGGATGGCGAGCAGTACTTC | CASGKTSGRDGEQYF
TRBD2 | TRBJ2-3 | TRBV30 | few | TGTGCCTGGAGTGTATTGGCGGGGGGTCCCACAGATACGCAGTATTTT | CAWSVLAGGPTDTQYF
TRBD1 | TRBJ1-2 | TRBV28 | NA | TGTGCCAGCAGGCGAGGAGGGGGCATAGCTAACTATGGCTACACCTTC | CASRRGGGIANYGYTF
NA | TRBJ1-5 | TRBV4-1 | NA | TGCGCCAGCAGCCAAGATGGAGGCAGGCGTGGAAATCAGCCCCAGCATTTT | CASSQDGGRRGNQPQHF
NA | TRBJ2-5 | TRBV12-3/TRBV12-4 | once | TGTGCCAGCGGGACCGTGGTTTCAGAGACCCAGTACTTC | CASGTVVSETQYF
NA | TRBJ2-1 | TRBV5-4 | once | TGTGCCAGCAGCTCCTACAATGAGCAGTTCTTC | CASSSYNEQFF
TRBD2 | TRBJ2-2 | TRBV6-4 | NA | TGTGCCAGCAGTGACTCGACTAGCGGGAGGACCGGGGAGCTGTTTTTT | CASSDSTSGRTGELFF
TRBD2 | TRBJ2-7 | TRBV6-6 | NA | TGTGCCAGCAGTTACGCCGGGGAGGGTACGTACGAGCAGTACTTC | CASSYAGEGTYEQYF
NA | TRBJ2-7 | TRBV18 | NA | TGTGCCAGCTCACCTCAAACGGACAGCGCTTCCTCCTACGAGCAGTACTTC | CASSPQTDSASSYEQYF
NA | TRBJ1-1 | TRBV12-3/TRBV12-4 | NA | TGTGCCAGCAGCAGGGGTAGTGGGACCCCAACTTTCTTT | CASSRGSGTPTFF
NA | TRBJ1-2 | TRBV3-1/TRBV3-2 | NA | TGTGCCAGCAGACCGGACGGAAACTATGGCTACACCTTC | CASRPDGNYGYTF
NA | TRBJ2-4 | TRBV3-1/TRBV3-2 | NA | TGTGCCAGCAGCCGACTCCTGAGGACCAAAAACATTCAGTACTTC | CASSRLLRTKNIQYF
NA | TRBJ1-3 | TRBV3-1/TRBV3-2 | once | TGTGCCAGCAGCCAATTCCTACCGTCTGGAAACACCATATATTTT | CASSQFLPSGNTIYF
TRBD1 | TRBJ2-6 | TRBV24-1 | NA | TGTGCCACCAGTGACGATCGGACAGGGGGCACTGGGGCCAACGTCCTGACTTTC | CATSDDRTGGTGANVLTF
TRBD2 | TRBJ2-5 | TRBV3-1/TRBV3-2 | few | TGTGCCAGCAGCCAAGGTAGCGGGAGTAGAGAGACCCAGTACTTC | CASSQGSGSRETQYF
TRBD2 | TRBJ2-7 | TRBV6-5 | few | TGTGCCAGCAGTTCCAGCGGGAGCTACGAGCAGTACTTC | CASSSSGSYEQYF
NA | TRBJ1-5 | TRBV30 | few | TGTGCCTGGAGCTGGACAGTTAATAGCAATCAGCCCCAGCATTTT | CAWSWTVNSNQPQHF
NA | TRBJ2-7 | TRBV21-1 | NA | TGTGCCAGCAGCATCCAACAGGGTGGCTACGAGCAGTACTTC | CASSIQQGGYEQYF
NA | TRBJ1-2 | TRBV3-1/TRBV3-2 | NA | TGTGCCAGCAGCCATAATATACGGCGTGCAGCCTACTACACCTTC | CASSHNIRRAAYYTF
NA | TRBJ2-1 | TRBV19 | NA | TGTGCCAGTATGCTCGGGCGCCCCGACTTGGGTGAGCAGTTCTTC | CASMLGRPDLGEQFF
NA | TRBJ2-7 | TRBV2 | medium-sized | TGTGCCAGCAGTGTAAGAGCTTTAAGCTACGAGCAGTACTTC | CASSVRALSYEQYF
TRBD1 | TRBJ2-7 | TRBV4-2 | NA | TGTGCCAGCAGCCAATCGCGGACAGGGGACTACGAGCAGTACTTC | CASSQSRTGDYEQYF
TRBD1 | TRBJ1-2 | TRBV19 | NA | TGTGCCAGTAGTCGCGCCCATGAGGCGACAGGGACCCCCTACACCTTC | CASSRAHEATGTPYTF
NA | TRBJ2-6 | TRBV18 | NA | TGTGCCAGCTCATCGTTGGTTGCTGGGGCCAACGTCCTGACTTTC | CASSSLVAGANVLTF
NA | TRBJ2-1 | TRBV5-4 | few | TGTGCCAGCAGCTTGGACTTGAGCTCCTACAATGAGCAGTTCTTC | CASSLDLSSYNEQFF
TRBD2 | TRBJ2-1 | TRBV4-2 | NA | TGTGCCAGCAGCCAAGCCCCCTTCTTAGCGGGAGACCACAATGAGCAGTTCTTC | CASSQAPFLAGDHNEQFF
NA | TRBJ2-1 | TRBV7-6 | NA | TGTGCCAGCAGCTTAGGGCAGGACAGTATCCATGAGCAGTTCTTC | CASSLGQDSIHEQFF
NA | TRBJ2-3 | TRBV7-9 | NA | TGTGCCAGCAGCACGGGGAGCGGCAGCACAGATACGCAGTATTTT | CASSTGSGSTDTQYF
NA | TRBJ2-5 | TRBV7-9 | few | TGTGCCAGCAGCTTAGGGGCCGGGGGAGGACAAGAGACCCAGTACTTC | CASSLGAGGGQETQYF
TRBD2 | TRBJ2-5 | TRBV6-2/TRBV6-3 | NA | TGTGCCAGCAGTTTCCTTGCGCGGGAGGCACGCCAAGAGACCCAGTACTTC | CASSFLAREARQETQYF
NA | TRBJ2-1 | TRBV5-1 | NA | TGCGCCAGCAGCTTGTGGAGCAGGGGCTCGTCCCCTCACAATGAGCAGTTCTTC | CASSLWSRGSSPHNEQFF
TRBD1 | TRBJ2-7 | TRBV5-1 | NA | TGCGCCAGCAGTCGGACAGGGGCCGGGATGGGGAGGGAGCAGTACTTC | CASSRTGAGMGREQYF
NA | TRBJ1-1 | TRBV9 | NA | TGTGCCAGCAGCGTAACCGGGACTGCGGACGAAGCTTTCTTT | CASSVTGTADEAFF
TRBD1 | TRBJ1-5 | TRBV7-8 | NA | TGTGCCAGCCTACCGACAGGGCGAAGTCAGCCCCAGCATTTT | CASLPTGRSQPQHF
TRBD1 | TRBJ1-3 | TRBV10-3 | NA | TGTGCCGCACAGGGGGCTTTCAACACCATATATTTT | CAAQGAFNTIYF
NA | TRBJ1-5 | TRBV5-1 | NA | TGCGCCAGCAGCTTGGGTGGGAACGGGCAGCCCCAGCATTTT | CASSLGGNGQPQHF
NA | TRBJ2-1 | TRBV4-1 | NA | TGCGCCAGCAACGGTGGCGGGACTTTCAATGAGCAGTTCTTC | CASNGGGTFNEQFF
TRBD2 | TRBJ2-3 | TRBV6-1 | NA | TGTGCCAGCAGTGCCCGGACTAGCGGGAGGACTTGGGATACGCAGTATTTT | CASSARTSGRTWDTQYF
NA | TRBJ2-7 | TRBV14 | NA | TGTGCCAGCAGCAGTCAGGGGTACGAGCAGTACTTC | CASSSQGYEQYF
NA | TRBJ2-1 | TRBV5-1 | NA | TGCGCCAGCAGCCTCCAACGGGTTTCCTACAATGAGCAGTTCTTC | CASSLQRVSYNEQFF
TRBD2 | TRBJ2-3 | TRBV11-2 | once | TGTGCCAGCAGCTCGATAACTAGCGCAGCTAGCACAGATACGCAGTATTTT | CASSSITSAASTDTQYF
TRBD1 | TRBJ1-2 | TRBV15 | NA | TGTGCCACCAGCAGAGGGGACAGATACTATGGCTACACCTTC | CATSRGDRYYGYTF
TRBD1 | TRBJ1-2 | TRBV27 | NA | TGTGCCAGCAGTATGGGACAGGGCAACTATGGCTACACCTTC | CASSMGQGNYGYTF
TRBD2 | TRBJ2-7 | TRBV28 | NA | TGTGCCAGCAGTTTGGTAGCGGGAGGGCGTGGCTACGAGCAGTACTTC | CASSLVAGGRGYEQYF
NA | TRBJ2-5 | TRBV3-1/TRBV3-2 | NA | TGTGCCAGCAGCCAAGATAGGGGGTTAGGGTTCGGGACCCAGTACTTC | CASSQDRGLGFGTQYF
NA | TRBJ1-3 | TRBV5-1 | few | TGCGCCAGCAGCTTGGGTTCCAGTCTATCTGGAAACACCATATATTTT | CASSLGSSLSGNTIYF
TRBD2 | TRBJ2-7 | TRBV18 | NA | TGTGCCAGCTCACGCGGGACTAGCGGATTCGACGAGCAGTACTTC | CASSRGTSGFDEQYF